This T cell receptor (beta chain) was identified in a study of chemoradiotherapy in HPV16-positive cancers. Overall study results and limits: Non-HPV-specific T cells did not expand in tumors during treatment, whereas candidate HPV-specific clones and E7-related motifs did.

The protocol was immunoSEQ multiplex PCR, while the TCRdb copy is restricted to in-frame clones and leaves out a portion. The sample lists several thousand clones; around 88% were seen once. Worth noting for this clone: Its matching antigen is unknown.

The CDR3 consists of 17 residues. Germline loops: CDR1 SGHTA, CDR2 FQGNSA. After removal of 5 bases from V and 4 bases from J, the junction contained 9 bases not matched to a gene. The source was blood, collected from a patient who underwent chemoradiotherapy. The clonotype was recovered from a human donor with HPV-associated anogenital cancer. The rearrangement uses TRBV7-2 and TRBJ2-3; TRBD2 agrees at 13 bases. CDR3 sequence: CASSPRTSGGNADTQYF. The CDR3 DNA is TGTGCCAGCAGCCCCCGGACTAGCGGGGGTAACGCAGATACGCAGTATTTT.